This T cell receptor (beta chain) is from a study of CD8+CD57+ T cells in acquired aplastic anemia. In the study overall: Mean yield of DNA from sorted CD4+ and CD8+ cells was 2.5 to 4 ug. Study findings and constraints: Patients were compared with controls for CD8+ Simpson's diversity, and no significant difference emerged. Approximately 27 CD8+ CDR3 sequences occurred in both the patients and the controls.

Trimming removed 2 bases from V and 6 bases from J; junction bases left unmatched: 9. This CDR3 is 14 amino acids long. CDR1 and CDR2 from the germline V gene are GTSNPN and SVGIG (reference sequence). The study profiled TCR beta VDJ and CDR3 using genomic DNA as template. From the reads, TCRdb called clonotypes with MiXCR, one entry per CDR3 protein. There are 150,000 to 200,000 distinct CDR3 sequences in the sample; 50% to 75% occur only once, and 40% to 55% lies in the top ten. Details on this clonotype: Antigen unknown.

This chain connects TRBV30 to TRBJ1-1, with 7 bases identical to TRBD1. The TCR originated in a human donor with severe aplastic anemia or a healthy control (not recorded which). Material: sorted CD4+, CD8+, or CD8+CD57+ T cells (not recorded which) from PBMCs. The CDR3 region is CAWSFSQGIAEAFF. The CDR3 nucleotides read TGTGCCTGGAGTTTCTCACAGGGGATCGCTGAAGCTTTCTTT.